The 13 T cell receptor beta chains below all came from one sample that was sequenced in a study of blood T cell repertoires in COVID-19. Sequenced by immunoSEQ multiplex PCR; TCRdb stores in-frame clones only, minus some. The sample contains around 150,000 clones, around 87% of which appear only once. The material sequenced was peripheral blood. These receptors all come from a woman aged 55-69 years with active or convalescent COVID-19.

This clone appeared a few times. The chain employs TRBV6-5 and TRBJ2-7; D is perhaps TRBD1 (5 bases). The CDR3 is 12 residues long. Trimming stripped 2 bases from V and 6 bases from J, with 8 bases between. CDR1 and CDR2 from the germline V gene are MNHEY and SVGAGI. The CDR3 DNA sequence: TGTGCCAGCAGTTACAGGGGCGGCGAGCAGTACTTC. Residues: CASSYRGGEQYF.

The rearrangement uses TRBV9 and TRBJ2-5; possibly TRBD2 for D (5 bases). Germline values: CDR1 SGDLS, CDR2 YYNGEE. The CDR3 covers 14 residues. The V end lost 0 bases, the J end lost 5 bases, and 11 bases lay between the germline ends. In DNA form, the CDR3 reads TGTGCCAGCAGCGTAGTGCCTAGCATGGAGACCCAGTACTTC. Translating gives CASSVVPSMETQYF.

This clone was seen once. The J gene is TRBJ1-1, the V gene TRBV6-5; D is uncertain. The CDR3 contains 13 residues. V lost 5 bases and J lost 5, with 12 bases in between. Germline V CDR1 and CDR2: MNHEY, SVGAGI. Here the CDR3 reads CASSRLEGTEAFF. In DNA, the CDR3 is TGTGCCAGCAGTCGACTTGAGGGAACTGAAGCTTTCTTT.

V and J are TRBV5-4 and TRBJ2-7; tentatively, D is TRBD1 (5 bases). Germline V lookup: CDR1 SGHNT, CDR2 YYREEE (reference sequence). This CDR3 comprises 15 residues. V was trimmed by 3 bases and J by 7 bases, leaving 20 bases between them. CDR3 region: CASSSTDTKMREQYF. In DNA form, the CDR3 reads TGTGCCAGCAGCTCGACAGACACAAAGATGAGGGAGCAGTACTTC.

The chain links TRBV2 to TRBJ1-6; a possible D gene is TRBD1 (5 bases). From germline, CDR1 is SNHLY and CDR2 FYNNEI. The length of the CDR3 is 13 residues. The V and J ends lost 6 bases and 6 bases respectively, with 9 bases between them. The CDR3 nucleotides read TGTGCCAGCAGAGGACAAGTTAATTCACCCCTCCACTTT. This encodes CASRGQVNSPLHF. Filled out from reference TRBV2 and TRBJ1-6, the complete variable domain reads EPEVTQTPSHQVTQMGQEVILRCVPISNHLYFYWYRQILGQKVEFLVSFYNNEISEKSEIFDDQFSVERPDGSNFTLKIRSTKLEDSAMYFCASRGQVNSPLHFGNGTRLTVT.

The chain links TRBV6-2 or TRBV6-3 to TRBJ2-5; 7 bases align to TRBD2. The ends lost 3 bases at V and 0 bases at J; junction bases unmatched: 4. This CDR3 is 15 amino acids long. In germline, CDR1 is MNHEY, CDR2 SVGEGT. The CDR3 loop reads CASSYPGGYQETQYF. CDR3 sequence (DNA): TGTGCCAGCAGTTATCCCGGGGGGTACCAAGAGACCCAGTACTTC.

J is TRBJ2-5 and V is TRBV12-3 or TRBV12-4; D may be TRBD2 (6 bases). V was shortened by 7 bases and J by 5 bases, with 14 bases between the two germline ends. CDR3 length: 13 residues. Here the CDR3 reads CASTEGTFETQYF. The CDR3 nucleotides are TGTGCCAGCACCGAGGGGACTTTTGAGACCCAGTACTTC.

CDR3 sequence: CASSPYRVSNYGYTF. CDR3 bases: TGTGCCAGTAGTCCATACAGGGTTTCTAACTATGGCTACACCTTC. The chain uses TRBV19 and TRBJ1-2, with a tentative D call TRBD1 (6 bases). The CDR3 has 15 amino acids. Germline V gives CDR1 LNHDA, CDR2 SQIVND (reference sequence). Trimming removed 5 bases at V and 0 bases at J, with 13 bases between.

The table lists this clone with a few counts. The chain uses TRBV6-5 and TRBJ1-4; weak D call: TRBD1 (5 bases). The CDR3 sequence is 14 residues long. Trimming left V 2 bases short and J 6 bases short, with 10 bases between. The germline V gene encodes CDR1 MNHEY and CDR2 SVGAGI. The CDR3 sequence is CASSYGRGDEKLFF. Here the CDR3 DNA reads TGTGCCAGCAGTTACGGGAGGGGCGATGAAAAACTGTTTTTT.

This CDR3 is CAISPSGTGKHYEQYF. CDR3 sequence (DNA): TGTGCCATCAGTCCTTCCGGGACAGGGAAGCACTACGAGCAGTACTTC. The V call is TRBV10-3, the J call TRBJ2-7; TRBD1 matches 9 bases. J lost 3 bases, V lost 5 bases, and 11 bases had no gene match. Looked up from germline, CDR1 is ENHRY and CDR2 is SYGVKD. The CDR3 has 16 amino acids.

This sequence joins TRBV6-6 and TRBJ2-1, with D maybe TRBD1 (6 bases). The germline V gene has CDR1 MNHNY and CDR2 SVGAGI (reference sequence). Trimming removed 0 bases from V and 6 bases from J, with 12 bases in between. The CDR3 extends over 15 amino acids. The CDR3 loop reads CASSYSRGMVNEQFF. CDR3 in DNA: TGTGCCAGCAGTTACTCCAGGGGAATGGTCAATGAGCAGTTCTTC.

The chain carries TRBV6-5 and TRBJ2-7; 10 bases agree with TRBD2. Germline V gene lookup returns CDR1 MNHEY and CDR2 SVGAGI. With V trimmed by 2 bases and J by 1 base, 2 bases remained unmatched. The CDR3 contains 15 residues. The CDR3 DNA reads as TGTGCCAGCAGTTACGCTAGCGGGGGTTCCTACGAGCAGTACTTC. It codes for CASSYASGGSYEQYF.

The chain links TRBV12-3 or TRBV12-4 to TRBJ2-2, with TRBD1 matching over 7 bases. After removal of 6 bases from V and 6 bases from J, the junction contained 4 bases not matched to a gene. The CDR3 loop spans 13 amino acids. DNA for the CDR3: TGTGCCAGCAGCCCGACAGGGTCCGGGGAGCTGTTTTTT. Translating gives CASSPTGSGELFF.